This T cell receptor beta chain was sequenced during a study of blood T cells in healthy people across ages. The use of a sample-barcoded 5' primer and a J-beta primer mix characterized a second PCR of roughly 6 to 12 cycles. One entry per CDR3 protein, called by TCRdb with MiXCR from the 5' RACE reads. Altogether fewer than 2,000,000 distinct CDR3 sequences are present, roughly two fifths being singletons, with the ten largest covering 20% to 25%. Worth noting for this clonotype: Antigen specificity is unknown.

General study points: Long-lived donors exceeded aged donors in naive CD4+ cells and diversity.

The CDR3 runs to 16 residues. The germline V gene encodes CDR1 SGHVS and CDR2 FNYEAQ. V gave up 1 base and J gave up 2 bases; unmatched junction bases: 4. This sequence joins TRBV7-6 and TRBJ2-3, with 9 bases fitting TRBD2. Input material: blood. This TCR was recovered from a human donor in good health. The CDR3 nucleotides read TGTGCCAGCAGCTTAGAAAGCGGGGGGTACACAGATACGCAGTATTTT. Its translation is CASSLESGGYTDTQYF.